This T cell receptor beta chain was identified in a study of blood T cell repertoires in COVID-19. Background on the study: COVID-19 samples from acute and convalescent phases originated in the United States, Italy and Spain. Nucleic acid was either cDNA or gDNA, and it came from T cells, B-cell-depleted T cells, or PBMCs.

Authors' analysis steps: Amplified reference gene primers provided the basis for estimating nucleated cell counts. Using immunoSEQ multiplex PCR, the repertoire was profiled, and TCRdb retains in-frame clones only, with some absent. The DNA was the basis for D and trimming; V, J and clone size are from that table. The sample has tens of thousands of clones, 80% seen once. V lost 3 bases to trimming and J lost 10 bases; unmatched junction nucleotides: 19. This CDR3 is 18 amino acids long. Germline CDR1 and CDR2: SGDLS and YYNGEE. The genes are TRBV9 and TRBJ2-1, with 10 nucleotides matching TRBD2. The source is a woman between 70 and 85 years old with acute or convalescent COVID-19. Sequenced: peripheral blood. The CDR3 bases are TGTGCCAGCAGCGGGACTAGCGAGGAGAGCGGGAGGGCCGGGGAGCAGTTCTTC. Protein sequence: CASSGTSEESGRAGEQFF.